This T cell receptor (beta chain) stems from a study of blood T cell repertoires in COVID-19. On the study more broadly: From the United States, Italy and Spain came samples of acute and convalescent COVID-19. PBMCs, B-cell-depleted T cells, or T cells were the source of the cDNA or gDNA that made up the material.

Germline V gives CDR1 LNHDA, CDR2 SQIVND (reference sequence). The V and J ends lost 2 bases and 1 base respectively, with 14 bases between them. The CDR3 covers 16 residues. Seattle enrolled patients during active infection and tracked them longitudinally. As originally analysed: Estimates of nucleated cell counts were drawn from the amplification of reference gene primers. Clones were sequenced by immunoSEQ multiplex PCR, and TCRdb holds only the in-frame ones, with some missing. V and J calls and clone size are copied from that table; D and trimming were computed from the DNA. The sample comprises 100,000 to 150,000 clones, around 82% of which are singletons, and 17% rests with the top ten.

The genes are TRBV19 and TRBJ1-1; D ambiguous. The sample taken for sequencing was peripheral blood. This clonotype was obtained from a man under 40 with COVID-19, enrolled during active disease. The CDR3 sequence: CASSISFKSRNTEAFF. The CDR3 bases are TGTGCCAGTAGTATATCGTTTAAGTCCAGGAACACTGAAGCTTTCTTT.